What follows describes a single T cell receptor beta chain. The antigen is undetermined. The sample belongs to a study of cytomegalovirus exposure and HLA in healthy donors. Study-wide results and limits: CMV serostatus was the sole immune exposure information available. Under in vitro conditions, three CMV-associated chains were confirmed as specific for CMV antigens. Later analysis demonstrated an association between a missense DCLRE1C variant and TCR beta V- and J-gene trimming. Some TCR beta chains (over 150 of them) were listed as cytomegalovirus-associated.

The PCR employed 60 Vbeta primers together with 13 Jbeta primers. Assay: immunoSEQ multiplex PCR; the TCRdb copy retains only in-frame clones and omits some. The sample has some 160,000 clones; about 85% are singletons. With 3 bases removed from V and 4 bases from J, the gap between germline ends came to 13 bases. Germline loops: CDR1 SGHTA, CDR2 FQGNSA. The CDR3 extends over 14 amino acids. The sample taken for sequencing was PBMCs. This clonotype originated in a young man in good health and CMV-seropositive. V usage is TRBV7-2 and J usage is TRBJ2-7, with D maybe TRBD2 (6 bases). DNA of the CDR3: TGTGCCAGCAGCTTTTTCAGCGGGCCGTACGAGCAGTACTTC. Amino acid sequence: CASSFFSGPYEQYF.